This TCR beta chain was recorded in a study of technical replicates of blood from several donors. V shed 10 bases and J 4 bases; nucleotides not matched to a gene: 5. In germline, CDR1 is MNHEY, CDR2 SVGAGI. This CDR3 region has 13 residues. Generated by immunoSEQ multiplex PCR, the TCRdb table keeps only in-frame clones and is missing some. This table has about 74,000 clones, 81% appearing once. The V and J genes are TRBV6-5 and TRBJ1-1; 11 bases are a match to TRBD1. Sequenced material: PBMCs. The receptor was isolated from a human donor in good health. Some clones in this sample may be carry-over from other donors' samples. The CDR3 protein is CATRGQGATEAFF. The DNA of the CDR3 is TGTGCCACCCGAGGACAGGGGGCCACTGAAGCTTTCTTT.